This T cell receptor beta chain was identified in a study of human T cells and chemical hapten exposure. Germline CDR1 and CDR2: SGHRS and YFSETQ. V was cut by 4 bases and J by 6 bases, with 13 bases left in between. This CDR3 contains 13 residues. This clonotype occurred many times. This sample's time point: patch test 3, about 24 weeks after DPC sensitization. The treatment was: therapeutic diphenylcyclopropenone sensitization with weekly scalp DPC. The authors' total RNA extraction used unfractionated whole blood. TCRdb reanalysed the RACE reads using MiXCR and keeps one entry per CDR3 protein. Among about 160,000 distinct CDR3 sequences listed, 28% were seen once.

The chain is built from TRBV5-1 and TRBJ1-2, with a possible D match to TRBD1 (5 bases). The source of this sequence is a woman aged 18-29 years with alopecia areata. Some clones in this sample may be carry-over from other donors' samples. Sequencing was performed on whole blood, taken in connection with sensitization to the hapten diphenylcyclopropenone (DPC). CDR3 sequence (DNA): TGCGCCAGCAGCCAGGACAATTCAGATGGCTACACCTTC. Its protein is CASSQDNSDGYTF.